Listed below are T cell receptor beta chains from one sample, sequenced in a study of blood T cell repertoires in COVID-19. Clones were read by immunoSEQ multiplex PCR, and TCRdb kept only the in-frame ones, dropping some. The table includes roughly 300,000 clones, approximately 87% detected once. Specimen: peripheral blood. These receptors were obtained from a woman aged 45 to 65 who had recovered from COVID-19. The CDR3 runs from the conserved cysteine through the conserved F or W. The D gene is left open where the match is weak. Not all rows give a size; the values are once, few, many and, for expanded clones, a class.

V gene,D gene,clone size,J gene,CDR3 protein,CDR3 DNA
TRBV4-3,TRBD2,NA,TRBJ2-5,CASSLSTSGETQYF,TGCGCCAGCAGCCTCTCGACTAGCGGAGAGACCCAGTACTTC
TRBV7-2,TRBD1,few,TRBJ1-1,CASSLRDSIMNTEAFF,TGTGCCAGCAGCTTGCGGGACAGCATCATGAACACTGAAGCTTTCTTT
TRBV27,NA,NA,TRBJ1-5,CASSLTGTYNQPQHF,TGTGCCAGCAGTTTAACAGGTACCTACAATCAGCCCCAGCATTTT
TRBV7-8,NA,once,TRBJ1-1,CASSPTRGGTEAFF,TGTGCCAGCAGCCCCACCCGGGGGGGCACTGAAGCTTTCTTT
TRBV5-6,TRBD1,once,TRBJ1-6,CASSRTGTGSSYNSPLHF,TGTGCCAGCAGCAGGACCGGGACAGGGAGCTCCTATAATTCACCCCTCCACTTT
TRBV19,NA,NA,TRBJ2-7,CASSASGTVYEQYF,TGTGCCAGTAGTGCCTCCGGGACTGTCTACGAGCAGTACTTC
TRBV5-1,NA,NA,TRBJ2-1,CASSLGGGTSYNEQFF,TGCGCCAGCAGCTTAGGGGGAGGGACTTCCTACAATGAGCAGTTCTTC
TRBV19,NA,NA,TRBJ1-1,CASSPGDTEAFF,TGTGCCAGTAGTCCGGGTGACACTGAAGCTTTCTTT
TRBV15,NA,NA,TRBJ1-1,CATSPESGDTEAFF,TGTGCCACCAGCCCAGAGTCGGGAGACACTGAAGCTTTCTTT
TRBV6-2/TRBV6-3,TRBD2,NA,TRBJ2-5,CASSLRTSGGGRETQYF,TGTGCCAGCAGCCTTAGGACTAGCGGGGGCGGAAGAGAGACCCAGTACTTC
TRBV27,NA,once,TRBJ2-1,CASTWRGVGLNEQFF,TGTGCCAGCACGTGGCGGGGAGTCGGTCTAAATGAGCAGTTCTTC
TRBV15,NA,NA,TRBJ1-2,CATSRDQGAFYGYTF,TGTGCCACCAGCAGAGATCAGGGCGCATTCTATGGCTACACCTTC
TRBV6-5,TRBD2,NA,TRBJ2-1,CASRPGTSGSLGQFF,TGTGCCAGCAGGCCCGGGACTAGCGGGAGCTTGGGGCAGTTCTTC
TRBV7-9,TRBD1,NA,TRBJ2-7,CASSYRGTGGEQYF,TGTGCCAGCAGCTACAGGGGGACAGGGGGCGAGCAGTACTTC
TRBV27,NA,NA,TRBJ1-2,CASSLAGYGYTF,TGTGCCAGCAGTTTAGCGGGGTATGGCTACACCTTC
TRBV19,NA,NA,TRBJ1-1,CASSKQGTPEAFF,TGTGCCAGTAGTAAGCAGGGGACCCCTGAAGCTTTCTTT
TRBV5-8,NA,NA,TRBJ1-5,CASSLARGNNQPQHF,TGTGCCAGCAGCTTGGCCAGGGGTAACAATCAGCCCCAGCATTTT
TRBV9,TRBD2,once,TRBJ2-2,CASSVDPGGDTGELFF,TGTGCCAGCAGCGTAGACCCCGGGGGGGACACCGGGGAGCTGTTTTTT
TRBV6-5,NA,NA,TRBJ2-7,CAVQPSRVSYEQYF,TGTGCCGTACAACCCTCGAGGGTCTCCTACGAGCAGTACTTC
TRBV7-2,NA,once,TRBJ2-3,CASSLVPDHSTDTQYF,TGTGCCAGCAGCTTAGTGCCAGATCATAGCACAGATACGCAGTATTTT
TRBV6-5,NA,NA,TRBJ1-2,CASSYSSINYGYTF,TGTGCCAGCAGTTACTCTTCTATTAACTATGGCTACACCTTC
TRBV12-3/TRBV12-4,NA,NA,TRBJ2-7,CASSRDLTYEQYF,TGTGCCAGCAGTCGGGACTTAACCTACGAGCAGTACTTC
TRBV19,NA,NA,TRBJ1-5,CASSLDINQPQHF,TGTGCCAGTAGCCTGGACATTAACCAGCCCCAGCATTTT
TRBV24-1,TRBD1,NA,TRBJ1-4,CATRGQGGTTNEKLFF,TGTGCCACCAGGGGACAGGGCGGAACAACTAATGAAAAACTGTTTTTT
TRBV4-1,TRBD2,many,TRBJ2-1,CASSYSGREGNEQFF,TGCGCCAGCAGCTACTCCGGGAGGGAGGGAAATGAGCAGTTCTTC
TRBV4-3,NA,NA,TRBJ1-4,CASSQGGGSEKLFF,TGCGCCAGCAGCCAAGGAGGAGGGAGTGAAAAACTGTTTTTT
TRBV18,NA,NA,TRBJ1-5,CASLQDSNQPQHF,TGTGCCAGCTTACAGGATAGCAATCAGCCCCAGCATTTT
TRBV19,NA,NA,TRBJ1-6,CASSMGRDLRGSPLHF,TGTGCCAGTAGTATGGGCAGGGACCTCCGGGGGTCACCCCTCCACTTT
TRBV4-2,TRBD1,NA,TRBJ2-4,CASSQGGTDNIQYF,TGTGCCAGCAGCCAAGGGGGGACAGACAACATTCAGTACTTC
TRBV11-2,NA,few,TRBJ2-7,CASSVRGGTYEQYF,TGTGCCAGCAGCGTAAGGGGGGGCACTTACGAGCAGTACTTC
TRBV19,TRBD1,NA,TRBJ1-1,CASRSRDSKLSNTEAFF,TGTGCCAGTAGATCAAGGGACAGTAAACTCTCGAACACTGAAGCTTTCTTT
TRBV29-1,TRBD1,NA,TRBJ2-3,CSGGTGVSTDTQYF,TGCAGCGGCGGGACAGGGGTATCCACAGATACGCAGTATTTT
TRBV3-1/TRBV3-2,NA,NA,TRBJ2-2,CASSQGPPAVGELFF,TGTGCCAGCAGCCAGGGGCCTCCCGCGGTCGGGGAGCTGTTTTTT
TRBV7-2,NA,NA,TRBJ1-2,CASSQSGQPTHGYTF,TGTGCCAGCAGCCAATCCGGACAGCCTACTCATGGCTACACCTTC
TRBV6-5,NA,NA,TRBJ1-4,CASSNLQGGKLFF,TGTGCCAGCAGTAACCTACAGGGTGGAAAACTGTTTTTT
TRBV5-3,NA,NA,TRBJ1-6,CARSFGGDYSPLHF,TGTGCCAGAAGCTTCGGAGGGGATTATTCACCCCTCCACTTT
TRBV10-1,TRBD2,NA,TRBJ2-7,CASSEWGLRAGVYEQYF,TGCGCCAGCAGTGAGTGGGGCCTTAGGGCGGGAGTATACGAGCAGTACTTC
TRBV25-1,NA,NA,TRBJ1-1,CASKSPYEAFF,TGTGCCAGCAAATCCCCTTATGAGGCTTTCTTT
TRBV5-1,TRBD1,NA,TRBJ1-4,CASSFQQGASNEKLFF,TGCGCCAGCAGCTTCCAACAGGGGGCAAGTAATGAAAAACTGTTTTTT
TRBV6-1,TRBD1,NA,TRBJ1-2,CASSDTGVRSYTF,TGTGCCAGCAGTGACACAGGGGTTCGGAGCTACACCTTC
TRBV3-1/TRBV3-2,TRBD1,NA,TRBJ2-7,CASSRDRGQYEQYF,TGTGCCAGCAGTCGGGACAGGGGGCAATACGAGCAGTACTTC
TRBV6-5,TRBD2,NA,TRBJ2-7,CASSLAGGTYEQYF,TGTGCCAGCAGTTTAGCGGGAGGGACCTACGAGCAGTACTTC
TRBV27,NA,NA,TRBJ1-2,CASSETGPQWYGYTF,TGTGCCAGCAGTGAGACAGGCCCCCAGTGGTATGGCTACACCTTC
TRBV7-2,NA,NA,TRBJ2-5,CASSDPGGGGKRETQYF,TGTGCCAGCAGCGATCCTGGGGGAGGGGGGAAGAGGGAGACCCAGTACTTC
TRBV12-3/TRBV12-4,NA,NA,TRBJ2-5,CASSLNSLETQYF,TGTGCCAGCAGTTTAAATAGTCTGGAGACCCAGTACTTC
TRBV7-9,NA,NA,TRBJ2-3,CASSLRGSESTDTQYF,TGTGCCAGCAGCTTAAGGGGAAGCGAAAGCACAGATACGCAGTATTTT
TRBV11-2,NA,NA,TRBJ1-5,CASSLAGGVGQPQHF,TGTGCCAGCAGCTTAGCTGGGGGCGTGGGTCAGCCCCAGCATTTT
TRBV5-6,TRBD2,NA,TRBJ2-7,CASSLAGLAGAYEQYF,TGTGCCAGCAGCTTGGCCGGCCTAGCGGGAGCCTACGAGCAGTACTTC